The 8 T cell receptor beta chains listed next were all sequenced from one sample in a study of cytomegalovirus exposure and HLA in healthy donors. PCR primers comprised 60 Vbeta and 13 Jbeta primers. Only in-frame clones appear in the TCRdb table, and some are missing; sequencing was by immunoSEQ multiplex PCR. The data hold 210,000 or so clones, with 83% observed a single time. Input material: PBMCs. These TCRs come from a girl under 18 in good health and CMV-seronegative.

This clone was seen only a few times. V usage is TRBV6-5 and J usage is TRBJ1-1; D not resolved. Deletions cut 6 bases from V and 3 bases from J, with 14 bases between. The germline CDR1 and CDR2 sequences are MNHEY and SVGAGI. This CDR3 is built from 14 residues. CDR3 sequence (DNA): TGTGCCAGCAGCAGGAGGACTACGGACACTGAAGCTTTCTTT. As protein: CASSRRTTDTEAFF.

This sequence joins TRBV29-1 and TRBJ2-1; D is unresolved. The CDR3 is 15 residues long. V lost 6 bases, J lost 10 bases, and 25 bases lay in between. Germline CDR1 is SQVTM and CDR2 is ANQGSEA. The CDR3 nucleotides read TGCAGCGTCAGAAAAGGTTCAGGATCTGTAAGCGAGCAGTTCTTC. Amino acid sequence: CSVRKGSGSVSEQFF.

V gene TRBV4-3 combines with J gene TRBJ2-1, with a weak D call TRBD2 (6 bases). The CDR3 has 16 amino acids. V lost 4 bases to trimming and J lost 0 bases, with 13 bases between them. Germline CDR1 and CDR2: LGHNA and YSLEER. The CDR3 reads CASSPRYSGSYNEQFF. CDR3 bases: TGCGCCAGCAGCCCTCGATATAGCGGCTCCTACAATGAGCAGTTCTTC.

Note on this clone: Its ends do not fully match the called genes, so a read error is possible. This chain connects TRBV5-6 to TRBJ2-1; the match to TRBD2 covers 9 bases. CDR1 is SGHDT and CDR2 is YYEEEE in the germline V gene. There are 19 residues in the CDR3. Here the CDR3 DNA reads TGTGCCAGCAGCTGGACGGGGCGCGGGAGGGATATATTTTACATTGAGCAGTTCTTC. It codes for CASSWTGRGRDIFYIEQFF.

This clone was seen once. J is TRBJ1-2 and V is TRBV10-2, with 10 nucleotides matching TRBD1. The CDR3 spans 17 residues. Trimming at V came to 3 bases and at J to 5 bases, leaving 12 bases not matched to a gene. The germline V gene encodes CDR1 WSHSY and CDR2 SAAADI. CDR3: CASSEPGQGPSGYGYTF. In DNA form, the CDR3 reads TGCGCCAGCAGTGAACCGGGACAGGGGCCGTCAGGATATGGCTACACCTTC.

This chain uses TRBV6-4 with TRBJ2-3, with 11 bases identical to TRBD2. CDR3 length equals 15 residues. From germline, CDR1 is MRHNA and CDR2 SNTAGT. V was clipped by 4 bases and J by 3 bases; unmatched bases: 3. The CDR3 loop reads CASSVLAGATDTQYF. CDR3 nucleotide sequence: TGTGCCAGCAGTGTACTAGCGGGGGCTACAGATACGCAGTATTTT.

The gene calls are TRBV5-5 and TRBJ1-2; D unresolved. Trimming took off 3 bases at V and 2 bases at J, with 5 bases between the two ends. This CDR3 has 12 residues. CDR1 SGHKS and CDR2 YYEKEE come from the germline V gene (reference sequence). The CDR3 DNA is TGTGCCAGCAGCTCCGTAAACTATGGCTACACCTTC. Amino acids: CASSSVNYGYTF.

V gene TRBV10-3 combines with J gene TRBJ1-2; D not resolved. The V end lost 11 bases, the J end lost 1 base, and 17 bases lay between the germline ends. CDR1 is ENHRY, CDR2 SYGVKD, per germline. This CDR3 is built from 14 residues. In DNA, the CDR3 is TGTGCCCTGAAGGAGGGCAATCTTAACTATGGCTACACCTTC. This codes for CALKEGNLNYGYTF.